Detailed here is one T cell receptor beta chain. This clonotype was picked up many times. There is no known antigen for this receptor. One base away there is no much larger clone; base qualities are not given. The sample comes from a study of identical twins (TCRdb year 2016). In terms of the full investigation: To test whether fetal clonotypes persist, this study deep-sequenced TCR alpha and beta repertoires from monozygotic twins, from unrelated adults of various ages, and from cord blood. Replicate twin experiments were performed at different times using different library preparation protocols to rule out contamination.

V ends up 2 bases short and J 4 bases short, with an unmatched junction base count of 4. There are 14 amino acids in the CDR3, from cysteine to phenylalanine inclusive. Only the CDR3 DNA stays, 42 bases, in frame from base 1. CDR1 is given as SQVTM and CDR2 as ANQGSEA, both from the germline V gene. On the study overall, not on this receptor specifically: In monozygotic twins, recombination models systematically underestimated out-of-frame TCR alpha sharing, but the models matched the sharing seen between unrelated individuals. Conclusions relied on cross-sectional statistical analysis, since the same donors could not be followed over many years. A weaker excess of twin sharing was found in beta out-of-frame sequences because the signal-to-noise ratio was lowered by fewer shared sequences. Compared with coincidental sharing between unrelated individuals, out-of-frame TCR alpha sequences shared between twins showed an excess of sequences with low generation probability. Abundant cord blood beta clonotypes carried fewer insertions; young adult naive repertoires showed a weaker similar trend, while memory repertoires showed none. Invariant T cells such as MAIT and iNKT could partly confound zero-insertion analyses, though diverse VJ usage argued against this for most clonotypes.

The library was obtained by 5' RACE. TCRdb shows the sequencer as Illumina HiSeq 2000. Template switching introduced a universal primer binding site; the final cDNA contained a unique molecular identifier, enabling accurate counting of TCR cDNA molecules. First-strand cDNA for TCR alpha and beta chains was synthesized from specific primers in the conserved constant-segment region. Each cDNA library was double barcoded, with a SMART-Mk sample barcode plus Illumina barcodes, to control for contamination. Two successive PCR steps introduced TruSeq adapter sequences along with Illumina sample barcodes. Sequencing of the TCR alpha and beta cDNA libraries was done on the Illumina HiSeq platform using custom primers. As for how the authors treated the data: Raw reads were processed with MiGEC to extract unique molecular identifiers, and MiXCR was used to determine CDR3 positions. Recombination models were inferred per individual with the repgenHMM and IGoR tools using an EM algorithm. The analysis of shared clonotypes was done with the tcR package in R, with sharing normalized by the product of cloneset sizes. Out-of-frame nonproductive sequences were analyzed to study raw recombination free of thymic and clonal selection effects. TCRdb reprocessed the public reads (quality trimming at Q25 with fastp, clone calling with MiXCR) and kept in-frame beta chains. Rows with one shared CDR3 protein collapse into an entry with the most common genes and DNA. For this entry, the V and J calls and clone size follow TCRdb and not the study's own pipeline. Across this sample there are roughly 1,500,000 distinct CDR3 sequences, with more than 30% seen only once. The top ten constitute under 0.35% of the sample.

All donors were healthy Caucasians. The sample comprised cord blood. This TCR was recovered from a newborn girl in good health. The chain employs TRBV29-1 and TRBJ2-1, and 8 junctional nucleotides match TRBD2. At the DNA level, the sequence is TGCAGCGTTGAAAGTCGGGGGGGTTACAATGAGCAGTTCTTC. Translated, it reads CSVESRGGYNEQFF.